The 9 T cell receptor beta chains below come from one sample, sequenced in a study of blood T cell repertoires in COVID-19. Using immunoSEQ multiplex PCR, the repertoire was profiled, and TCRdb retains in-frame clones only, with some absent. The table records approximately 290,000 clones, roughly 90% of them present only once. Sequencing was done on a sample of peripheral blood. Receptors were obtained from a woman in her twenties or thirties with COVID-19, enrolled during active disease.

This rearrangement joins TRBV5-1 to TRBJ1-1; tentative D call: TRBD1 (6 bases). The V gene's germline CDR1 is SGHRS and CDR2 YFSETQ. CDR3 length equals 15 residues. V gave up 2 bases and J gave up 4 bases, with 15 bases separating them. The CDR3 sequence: CASSFTGNAATEAFF. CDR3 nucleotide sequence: TGCGCCAGCAGCTTCACAGGGAATGCCGCCACTGAAGCTTTCTTT.

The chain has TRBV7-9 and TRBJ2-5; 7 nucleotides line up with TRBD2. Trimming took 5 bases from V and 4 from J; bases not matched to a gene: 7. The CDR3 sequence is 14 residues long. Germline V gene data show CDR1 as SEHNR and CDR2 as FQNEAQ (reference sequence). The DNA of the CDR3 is TGTGCCAGCAGCCTCCGGACTAGTCCAGAGACCCAGTACTTC. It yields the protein CASSLRTSPETQYF.

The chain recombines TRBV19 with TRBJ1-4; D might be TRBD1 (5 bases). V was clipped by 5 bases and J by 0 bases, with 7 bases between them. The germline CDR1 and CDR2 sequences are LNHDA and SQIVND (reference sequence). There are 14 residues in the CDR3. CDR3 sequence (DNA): TGTGCCAGTAGTGACAGTGCAACTAATGAAAAACTGTTTTTT. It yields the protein CASSDSATNEKLFF. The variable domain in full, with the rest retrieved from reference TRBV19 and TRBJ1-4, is DGGITQSPKYLFRKEGQNVTLSCEQNLNHDAMYWYRQDPGQGLRLIYYSQIVNDFQKGDIAEGYSVSREKKESFPLTVTSAQKNPTAFYLCASSDSATNEKLFFGSGTQLSVL.

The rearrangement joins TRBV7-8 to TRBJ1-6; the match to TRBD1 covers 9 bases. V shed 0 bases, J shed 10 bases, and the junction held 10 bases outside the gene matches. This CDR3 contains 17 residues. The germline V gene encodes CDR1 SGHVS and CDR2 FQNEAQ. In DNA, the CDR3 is TGTGCCAGCAGCTTAGCGATTGGACAGGGGATTGTATCACCCCTCCACTTT. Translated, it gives CASSLAIGQGIVSPLHF.

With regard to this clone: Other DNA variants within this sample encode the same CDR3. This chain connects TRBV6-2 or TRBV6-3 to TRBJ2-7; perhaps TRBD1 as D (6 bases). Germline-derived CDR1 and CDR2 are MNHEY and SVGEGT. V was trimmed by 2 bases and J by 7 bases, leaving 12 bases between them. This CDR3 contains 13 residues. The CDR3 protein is CASSYGQGWEQYF. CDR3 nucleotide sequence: TGTGCCAGCAGTTACGGGCAGGGGTGGGAGCAGTACTTC.

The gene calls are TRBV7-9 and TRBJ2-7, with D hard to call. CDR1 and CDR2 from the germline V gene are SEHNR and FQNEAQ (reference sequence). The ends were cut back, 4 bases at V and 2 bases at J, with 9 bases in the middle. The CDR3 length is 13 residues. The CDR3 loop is CASSSSWPYEQYF. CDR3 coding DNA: TGTGCCAGCAGCTCCTCATGGCCCTACGAGCAGTACTTC. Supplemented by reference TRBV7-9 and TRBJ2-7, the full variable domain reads DTGVSQNPRHKITKRGQNVTFRCDPISEHNRLYWYRQTLGQGPEFLTYFQNEAQLEKSRLLSDRFSAERPKGSFSTLEIQRTEQGDSAMYLCASSSSWPYEQYFGPGTRLTVT.

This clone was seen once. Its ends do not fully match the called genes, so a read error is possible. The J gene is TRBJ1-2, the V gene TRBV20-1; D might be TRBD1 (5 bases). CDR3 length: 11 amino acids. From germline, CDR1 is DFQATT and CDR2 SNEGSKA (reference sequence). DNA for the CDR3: TGCAGTGCTAGGCGCGACAGAGACGCTAACTTC. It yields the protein CSARRDRDANF.

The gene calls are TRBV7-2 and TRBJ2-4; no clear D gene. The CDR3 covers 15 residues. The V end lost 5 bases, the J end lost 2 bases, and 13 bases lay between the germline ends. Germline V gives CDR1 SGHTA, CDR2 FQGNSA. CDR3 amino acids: CASSPWPVPKNIQYF. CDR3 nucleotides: TGTGCCAGCAGCCCTTGGCCAGTACCCAAAAACATTCAGTACTTC.

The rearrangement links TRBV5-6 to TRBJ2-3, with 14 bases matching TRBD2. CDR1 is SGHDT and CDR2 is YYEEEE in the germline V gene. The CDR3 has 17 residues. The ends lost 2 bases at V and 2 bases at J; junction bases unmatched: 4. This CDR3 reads CASSFTGLAGDTDTQYF. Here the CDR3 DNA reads TGTGCCAGCAGCTTTACGGGACTAGCGGGGGACACAGATACGCAGTATTTT.